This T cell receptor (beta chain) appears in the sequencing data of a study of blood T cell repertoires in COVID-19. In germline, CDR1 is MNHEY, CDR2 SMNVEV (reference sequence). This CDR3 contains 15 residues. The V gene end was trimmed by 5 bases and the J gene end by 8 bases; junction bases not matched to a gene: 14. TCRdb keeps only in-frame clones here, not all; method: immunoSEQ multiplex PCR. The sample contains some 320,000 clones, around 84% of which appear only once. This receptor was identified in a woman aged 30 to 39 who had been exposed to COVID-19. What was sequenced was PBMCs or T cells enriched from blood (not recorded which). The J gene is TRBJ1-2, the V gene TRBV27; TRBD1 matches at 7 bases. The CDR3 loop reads CASSTTPTGLQGYTF. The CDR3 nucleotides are TGTGCCAGCAGTACAACCCCGACAGGGTTGCAAGGCTACACCTTC.